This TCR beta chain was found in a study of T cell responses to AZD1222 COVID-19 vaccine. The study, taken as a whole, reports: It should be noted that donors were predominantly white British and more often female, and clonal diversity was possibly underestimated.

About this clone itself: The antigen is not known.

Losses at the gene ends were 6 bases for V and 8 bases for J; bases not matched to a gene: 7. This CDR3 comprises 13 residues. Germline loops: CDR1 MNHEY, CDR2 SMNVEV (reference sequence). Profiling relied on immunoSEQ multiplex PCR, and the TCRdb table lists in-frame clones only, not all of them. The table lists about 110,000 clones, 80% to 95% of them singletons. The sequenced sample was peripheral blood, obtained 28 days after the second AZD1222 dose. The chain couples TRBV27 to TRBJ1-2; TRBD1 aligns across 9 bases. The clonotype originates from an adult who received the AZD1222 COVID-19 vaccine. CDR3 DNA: TGTGCCAGCAGATCACAGGGGGCGAGGGGCTACACCTTC. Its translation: CASRSQGARGYTF.